The 24 T cell receptor beta chains listed next were all sequenced from one sample in a study of shared clonotypes between healthy human individuals. Profiled with immunoSEQ multiplex PCR; TCRdb holds only in-frame clones, not every one. The sample yields over a million clones, approximately 96% seen once. The sample was naive CD4+ T cells sorted from blood. This sample's subset: CD45RA+ positively selected. These receptors all stem from a man younger than 45 in good health.

This clone has more than one count but fewer than ten. CDR3 sequence (DNA): TGTGCCACCAGCAGAGATAGGCGACCAAATCAGCCCCAGCATTTT. Its translation is CATSRDRRPNQPQHF. J is TRBJ1-5 and V is TRBV15; D is undetermined. The V and J ends lost 0 bases and 4 bases respectively, with 10 bases between them. The CDR3 spans 15 residues. Germline V gives CDR1 LNHNV, CDR2 YYDKDF (reference sequence).

Comments on this clone: Other DNA sequences within the sample encode an identical CDR3. J is TRBJ2-7 and V is TRBV11-2; D not certain. V dropped 4 bases and J dropped 4 bases, with 17 bases sitting between them. Germline CDR1 and CDR2: SGHAT and FQNNGV. The CDR3 sequence is 15 residues long. CDR3 bases: TGTGCCAGCAGCTCCCTAACCGGGTCTTCATACGAGCAGTACTTC. Translating it yields CASSSLTGSSYEQYF.

The CDR3: CASSRGTSAEKLFF. The CDR3 DNA reads TGTGCCAGCAGCCGGGGGACGTCAGCGGAAAAACTGTTTTTT. The gene calls are TRBV11-2 and TRBJ1-4; the D gene is possibly TRBD1 (5 bases). From germline, CDR1 is SGHAT and CDR2 FQNNGV. Trimming removed 5 bases at V and 8 bases at J, with 15 bases between. The CDR3 runs to 14 residues.

V and J are TRBV9 and TRBJ2-1; TRBD2 matches at 8 bases. This CDR3 has 15 amino acids. The junction had 8 bases not matched to a gene; V was cut back by 0 bases and J by 9 bases. Germline V lookup: CDR1 SGDLS, CDR2 YYNGEE. For the CDR3, the DNA is TGTGCCAGCAGCGTAGCCTCGCGGGAGGTCGGTGAGCAGTTCTTC. Protein sequence: CASSVASREVGEQFF.

This chain links TRBV18 with TRBJ2-5; D gene uncertain. The germline V gene encodes CDR1 KGHSH and CDR2 LQKENI. V was shortened by 3 bases and J by 2 bases, with 10 bases between the two germline ends. CDR3 length: 14 residues. DNA for the CDR3: TGTGCCAGCTCACCTCGGGCGTGGCAAGAGACCCAGTACTTC. Encoded protein: CASSPRAWQETQYF.

The gene calls are TRBV18 and TRBJ1-4, with D unresolved. The ends were cut back, 0 bases at V and 6 bases at J, with 11 bases in the middle. This CDR3 region has 15 residues. In germline, CDR1 is KGHSH, CDR2 LQKENI. CDR3 bases: TGTGCCAGCTCACCACCGTCCTCCGGGCATGAAAAACTGTTTTTT. Protein: CASSPPSSGHEKLFF.

The V and J genes are TRBV11-3 and TRBJ1-1; D uncertain. The CDR3 runs 13 residues. Germline V gives CDR1 SGHNT, CDR2 YENEEA. V was shortened by 5 bases and J by 1 base, with 8 bases between the two germline ends. For the CDR3, the DNA is TGTGCCAGCAGCCGTCCGGGGAACACTGAAGCTTTCTTT. Protein product: CASSRPGNTEAFF. The variable domain in full, with the rest retrieved from reference TRBV11-3 and TRBJ1-1, is EAGVVQSPRYKIIEKKQPVAFWCNPISGHNTLYWYLQNLGQGPELLIRYENEEAVDDSQLPKDRFSAERLKGVDSTLKIQPAELGDSAVYLCASSRPGNTEAFFGQGTRLTVV.

This chain joins TRBV2 and TRBJ1-4, with TRBD1 identical over 7 bases. This CDR3 region has 15 residues. The V segment lost 3 bases and the J segment 5 bases; nucleotides outside the gene matches: 6. CDR1 and CDR2 (germline): SNHLY, FYNNEI. CDR3 DNA: TGTGCCAGCAGTGACAGGGGGACGGCGAATGAAAAACTGTTTTTT. This translates into CASSDRGTANEKLFF.

J is TRBJ2-1 and V is TRBV12-2. TRBV12-2 is labeled a pseudogene. The CDR3 consists of 15 residues. CDR3 protein: CAALWDGPPYVRQFF. DNA of the CDR3: TGTGCAGCATTGTGGGACGGACCCCCCTACGTTCGGCAGTTCTTC.

In this sample, this clone turned up once. The chain recombines TRBV28 with TRBJ1-2; possibly TRBD1 for D (6 bases). CDR3 size: 14 residues. Germline V gene data show CDR1 as MDHEN and CDR2 as SYDVKM. V lost 1 base to trimming and J lost 6 bases, with 12 bases between them. The CDR3 sequence: CASSLYRTENGYTF. The CDR3 bases are TGTGCCAGCAGTTTATATCGGACAGAGAATGGCTACACCTTC.

The rearrangement uses TRBV19 and TRBJ1-5, with a weak D call TRBD1 (6 bases). The CDR3 is 14 residues long. V lost 1 base, J lost 5 bases, and 9 bases lay in between. The germline CDR1 and CDR2 sequences are LNHDA and SQIVND (reference sequence). The CDR3 nucleotides are TGTGCCAGTAGTATAGTTAGGGGGTATCAGCCCCAGCATTTT. This gives the protein CASSIVRGYQPQHF. Combining the CDR3 with reference TRBV19 and TRBJ1-5 gives the whole variable domain DGGITQSPKYLFRKEGQNVTLSCEQNLNHDAMYWYRQDPGQGLRLIYYSQIVNDFQKGDIAEGYSVSREKKESFPLTVTSAQKNPTAFYLCASSIVRGYQPQHFGDGTRLSIL.

The chain recombines TRBV27 with TRBJ2-2; D unresolved. CDR3 length: 14 amino acids. With 5 bases removed from V and 4 bases from J, the gap between germline ends came to 11 bases. Germline V CDR1 and CDR2: MNHEY, SMNVEV (reference sequence). CDR3 nucleotides: TGTGCCAGCAGTCTCCTTTTAGGCACCGGGGAGCTGTTTTTT. This encodes CASSLLLGTGELFF.

J is TRBJ2-7 and V is TRBV7-9; D may be TRBD2 (6 bases). The CDR3 covers 14 residues. Per germline, CDR1 SEHNR and CDR2 FQNEAQ (reference sequence). Trimming shortened V by 5 bases and J by 5 bases, and 16 bases separated the two germline ends. The CDR3 DNA follows: TGTGCCAGCAGCACCCCGGGACTCCCTCACGAGCAGTACTTC. This sequence encodes CASSTPGLPHEQYF.

V gene TRBV5-1 combines with J gene TRBJ1-1, with D perhaps matching TRBD1 (6 bases). The CDR3 spans 16 residues. The germline CDR1 and CDR2 sequences are SGHRS and YFSETQ. V shed 4 bases and J shed 0 bases, with 16 bases lying between them. The CDR3: CASSQGRGNMNTEAFF. In DNA form, the CDR3 reads TGCGCCAGCAGCCAGGGGCGGGGGAACATGAACACTGAAGCTTTCTTT.

The rearrangement uses TRBV6-1 and TRBJ2-7, with TRBD1 identical over 7 bases. The CDR3 totals 13 residues. V lost 5 bases, J lost 3 bases, and 4 bases stayed unmatched. The germline CDR1 and CDR2 sequences are MNHNS and SASEGT. This CDR3 reads CASSRDSLYEQYF. DNA for the CDR3: TGTGCCAGCAGTCGGGACAGCCTCTACGAGCAGTACTTC.

Note on this clone: Additional DNA sequences in this sample encode the identical CDR3. The rearrangement joins TRBV25-1 to TRBJ2-7, with D unclear. CDR3 length: 11 amino acids. The germline V gene encodes CDR1 MGHDK and CDR2 SYGVNS. V lost 3 bases, J lost 4 bases, and 4 bases lay in between. The CDR3 loop is CASSEGYEQYF. For the CDR3, the DNA is TGTGCCAGCAGTGAGGGGTACGAGCAGTACTTC.

To note about this clone: Within the sample, other DNA sequences also encode this same CDR3. J is TRBJ2-7 and V is TRBV19; 7 nucleotides match TRBD1. The CDR3 has 13 amino acids. After removal of 4 bases from V and 1 base from J, the junction contained 1 base not matched to a gene. Germline values: CDR1 LNHDA, CDR2 SQIVND (reference sequence). CDR3 sequence reads: CASSRDSSYEQYF. CDR3 in DNA: TGTGCCAGTAGTAGGGACAGTTCCTACGAGCAGTACTTC.

The V and J genes are TRBV2 and TRBJ2-7; D is perhaps TRBD1 (6 bases). The germline V gene has CDR1 SNHLY and CDR2 FYNNEI. The CDR3 runs to 14 residues. V lost 1 base and J 4 bases, leaving 11 bases between the germline ends. The CDR3 region has the DNA TGTGCCAGCAGTGAAGACAGGGATGCTTACGAGCAGTACTTC. Amino acids: CASSEDRDAYEQYF. Supplemented by reference TRBV2 and TRBJ2-7, the full variable domain reads EPEVTQTPSHQVTQMGQEVILRCVPISNHLYFYWYRQILGQKVEFLVSFYNNEISEKSEIFDDQFSVERPDGSNFTLKIRSTKLEDSAMYFCASSEDRDAYEQYFGPGTRLTVT.

CDR3 coding DNA: TGCGCCAGCAGTGGTAATCCGGGACAGGGGGGCCATTTTCGTCGGGACGGGGAGCTGTTTTTT. Its translation: CASSGNPGQGGHFRRDGELFF. V is TRBV10-2 and J is TRBJ2-2; TRBD1 matches at 11 bases. Germline V gene lookup returns CDR1 WSHSY and CDR2 SAAADI. J was trimmed by 7 bases and V by 4 bases; bases with no gene match: 23. The CDR3 loop spans 21 amino acids.

V usage is TRBV21-1 and J usage is TRBJ2-1. TRBV21-1 is tagged as a pseudogene. The length of the CDR3 is 11 residues. The CDR3 spells CASTTRNEQFF. The CDR3 DNA reads TGTGCCAGCACCACCCGAAATGAGCAGTTCTTC.

V is TRBV5-1 and J is TRBJ1-1, with 11 bases identical to TRBD1. Trimming took 4 bases from V and 12 from J; bases not matched to a gene: 5. The CDR3 sequence is 12 residues long. Per the germline V gene, CDR1 is SGHRS and CDR2 is YFSETQ. The CDR3 spells CASSTRDRGTFF. The CDR3 nucleotides are TGCGCCAGCAGCACTCGGGACAGGGGGACTTTCTTT. Full variable domain (missing parts from reference TRBV5-1 and TRBJ1-1): KAGVTQTPRYLIKTRGQQVTLSCSPISGHRSVSWYQQTPGQGLQFLFEYFSETQRNKGNFPGRFSGRQFSNSRSEMNVSTLELGDSALYLCASSTRDRGTFFGQGTRLTVV.

V gene TRBV11-2 combines with J gene TRBJ2-7, with D tentatively TRBD1 or TRBD2 (5 bases each). Germline CDR1 is SGHAT and CDR2 is FQNNGV. This CDR3 region has 15 residues. V lost 4 bases and J lost 3, with 16 bases in between. The CDR3 spells CASSSLRGRGYEQYF. The DNA for the CDR3 is TGTGCCAGCAGCTCCCTACGGGGCCGGGGCTACGAGCAGTACTTC.

To note about this clone: The sample carries other DNA sequences with the same CDR3. This sequence joins TRBV5-1 and TRBJ2-7; either TRBD1 or TRBD2 may fit D (6 bases each). V lost 1 base to trimming and J lost 2 bases, with 10 bases between them. CDR1 and CDR2 (germline): SGHRS, YFSETQ. The CDR3 is 14 amino acids. The CDR3 region has the DNA TGCGCCAGCAGCTTGACCGGGGGCACCTACGAGCAGTACTTC. As protein: CASSLTGGTYEQYF.

The V and J genes are TRBV11-2 and TRBJ2-7; D may be TRBD2 (5 bases). In germline, CDR1 is SGHAT, CDR2 FQNNGV. CDR3 size: 16 residues. CDR3 DNA sequence: TGTGCTAATTGTTACGGGCTAGCTGACTTCTCCTACGAGCAGTACTTC. Translation: CANCYGLADFSYEQYF.